The clone carrying this T cell receptor (beta chain) was recorded only once. TCRdb re-called the 5' RACE reads through MiXCR, storing one row per CDR3 protein. The data contain 23,000 or so distinct CDR3 sequences, 5.5% to 7.5% of them singletons. Time point noted: sample taken at primary tumor resection. The data were taken from a study of spatial heterogeneity in lung cancer. CDR3 length: 14 residues. From germline, CDR1 is DFQATT and CDR2 SNEGSKA (reference sequence). The V and J ends lost 5 bases and 1 base, in that order; junction bases with no gene match: 7. Sequencing was performed on PBMCs, taken at surgery. This chain joins TRBV20-1 and TRBJ2-7, with 8 bases matching TRBD2. The origin of this receptor is a male donor with early-stage non-small cell lung cancer. CDR3 protein: CSAQRLARSYEQYF. In nucleotides, the CDR3 is TGCAGTGCTCAGAGACTAGCGCGTTCCTACGAGCAGTACTTC.